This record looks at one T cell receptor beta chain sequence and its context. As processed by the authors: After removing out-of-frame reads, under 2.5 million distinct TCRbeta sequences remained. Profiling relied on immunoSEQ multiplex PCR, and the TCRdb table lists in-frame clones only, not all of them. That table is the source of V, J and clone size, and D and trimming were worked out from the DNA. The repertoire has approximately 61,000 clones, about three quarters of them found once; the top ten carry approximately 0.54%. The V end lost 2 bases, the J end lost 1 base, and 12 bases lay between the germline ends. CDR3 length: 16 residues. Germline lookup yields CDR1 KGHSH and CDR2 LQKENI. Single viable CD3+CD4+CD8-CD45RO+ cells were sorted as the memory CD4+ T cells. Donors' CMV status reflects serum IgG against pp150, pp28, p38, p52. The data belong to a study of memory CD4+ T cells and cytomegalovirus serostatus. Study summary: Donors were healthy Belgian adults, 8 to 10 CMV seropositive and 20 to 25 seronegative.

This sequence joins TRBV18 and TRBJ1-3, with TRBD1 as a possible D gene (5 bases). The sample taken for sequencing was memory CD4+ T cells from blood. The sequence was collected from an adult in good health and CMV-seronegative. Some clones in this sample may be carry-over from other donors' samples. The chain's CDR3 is CASSPGQGGSGNTIYF. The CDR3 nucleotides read TGTGCCAGCTCACCAGGGCAGGGTGGATCTGGAAACACCATATATTTT.